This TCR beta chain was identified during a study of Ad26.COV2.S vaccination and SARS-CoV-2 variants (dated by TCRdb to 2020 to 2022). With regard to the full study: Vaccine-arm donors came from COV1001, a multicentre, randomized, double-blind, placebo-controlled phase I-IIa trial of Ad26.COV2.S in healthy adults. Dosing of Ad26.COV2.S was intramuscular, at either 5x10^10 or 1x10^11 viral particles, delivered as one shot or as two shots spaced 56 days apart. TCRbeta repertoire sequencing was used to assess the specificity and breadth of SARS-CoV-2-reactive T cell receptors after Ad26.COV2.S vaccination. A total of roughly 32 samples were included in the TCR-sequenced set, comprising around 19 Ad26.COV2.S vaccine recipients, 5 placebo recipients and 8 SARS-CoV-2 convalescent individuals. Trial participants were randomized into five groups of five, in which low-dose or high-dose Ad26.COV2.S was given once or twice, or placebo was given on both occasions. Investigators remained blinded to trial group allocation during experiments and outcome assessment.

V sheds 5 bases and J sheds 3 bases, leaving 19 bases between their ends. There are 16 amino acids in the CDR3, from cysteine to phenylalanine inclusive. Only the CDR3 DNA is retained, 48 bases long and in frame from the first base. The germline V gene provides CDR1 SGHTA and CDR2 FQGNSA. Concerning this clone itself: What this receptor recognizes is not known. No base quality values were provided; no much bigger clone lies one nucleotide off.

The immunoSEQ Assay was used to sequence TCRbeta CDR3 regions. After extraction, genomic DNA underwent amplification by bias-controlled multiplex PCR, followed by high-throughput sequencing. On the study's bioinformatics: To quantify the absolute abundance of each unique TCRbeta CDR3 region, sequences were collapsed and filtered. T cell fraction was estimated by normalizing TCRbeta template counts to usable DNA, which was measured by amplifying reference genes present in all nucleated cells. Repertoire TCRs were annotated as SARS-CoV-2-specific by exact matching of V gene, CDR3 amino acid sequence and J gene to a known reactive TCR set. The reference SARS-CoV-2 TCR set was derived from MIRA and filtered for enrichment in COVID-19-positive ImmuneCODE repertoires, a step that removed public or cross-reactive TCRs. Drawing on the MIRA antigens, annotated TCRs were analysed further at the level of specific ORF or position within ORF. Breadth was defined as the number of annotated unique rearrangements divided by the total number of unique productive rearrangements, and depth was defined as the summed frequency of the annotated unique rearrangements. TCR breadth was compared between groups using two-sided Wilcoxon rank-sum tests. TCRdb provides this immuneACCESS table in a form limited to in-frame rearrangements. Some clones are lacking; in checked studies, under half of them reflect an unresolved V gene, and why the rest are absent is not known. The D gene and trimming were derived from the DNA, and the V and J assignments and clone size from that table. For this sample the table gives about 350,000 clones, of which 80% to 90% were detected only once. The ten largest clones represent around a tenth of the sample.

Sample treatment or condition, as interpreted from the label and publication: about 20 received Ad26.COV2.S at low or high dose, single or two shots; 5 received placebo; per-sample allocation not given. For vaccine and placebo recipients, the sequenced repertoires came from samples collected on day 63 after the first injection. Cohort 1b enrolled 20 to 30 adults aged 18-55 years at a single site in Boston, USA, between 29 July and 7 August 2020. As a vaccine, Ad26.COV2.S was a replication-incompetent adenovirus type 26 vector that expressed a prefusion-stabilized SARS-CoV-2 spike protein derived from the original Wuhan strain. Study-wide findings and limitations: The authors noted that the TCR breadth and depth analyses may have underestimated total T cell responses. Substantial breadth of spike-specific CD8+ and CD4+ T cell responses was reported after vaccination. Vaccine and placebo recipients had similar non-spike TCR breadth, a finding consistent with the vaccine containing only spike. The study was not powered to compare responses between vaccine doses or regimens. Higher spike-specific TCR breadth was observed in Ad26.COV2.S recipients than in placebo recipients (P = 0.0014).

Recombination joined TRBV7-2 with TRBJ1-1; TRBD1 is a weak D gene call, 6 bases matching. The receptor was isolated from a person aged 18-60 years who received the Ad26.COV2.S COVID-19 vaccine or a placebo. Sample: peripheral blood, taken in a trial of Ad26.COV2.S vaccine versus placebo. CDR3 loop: CASSPRRRGRDTEAFF. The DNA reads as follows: TGTGCCAGCAGCCCCCGCCGGAGGGGGAGGGACACTGAAGCTTTCTTT.